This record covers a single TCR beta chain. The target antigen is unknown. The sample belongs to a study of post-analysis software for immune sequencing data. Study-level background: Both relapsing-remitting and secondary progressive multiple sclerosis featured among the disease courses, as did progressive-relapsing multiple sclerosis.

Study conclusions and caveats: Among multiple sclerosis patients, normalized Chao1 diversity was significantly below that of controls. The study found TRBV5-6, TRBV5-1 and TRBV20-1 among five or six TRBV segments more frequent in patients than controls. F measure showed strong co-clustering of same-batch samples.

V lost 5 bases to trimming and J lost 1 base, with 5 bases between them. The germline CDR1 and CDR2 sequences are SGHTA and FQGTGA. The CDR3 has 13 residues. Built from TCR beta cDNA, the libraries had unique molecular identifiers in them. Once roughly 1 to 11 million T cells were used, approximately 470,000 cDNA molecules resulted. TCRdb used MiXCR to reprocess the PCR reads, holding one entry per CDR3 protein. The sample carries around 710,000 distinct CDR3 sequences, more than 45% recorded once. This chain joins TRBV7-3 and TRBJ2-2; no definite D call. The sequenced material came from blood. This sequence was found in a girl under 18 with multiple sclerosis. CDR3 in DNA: TGTGCCAGCAGCGGCCAGAACACCGGGGAGCTGTTTTTT. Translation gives CASSGQNTGELFF.